This T cell receptor (beta chain) was profiled in a study of breast tumors, draining lymph nodes, adjacent tissues. This clonotype showed up many times. Axillary draining lymph nodes of breast cancer patients supplied the node samples. V was shortened by 7 bases and J by 6 bases, with 17 bases between the two germline ends. The length of the CDR3 is 13 residues. Germline V CDR1 and CDR2: SGDLS, YYNGEE. TCRdb reanalysed the multiplex PCR reads using MiXCR and keeps one entry per CDR3 protein. The sample yields roughly 220,000 distinct CDR3 sequences, about 34% seen once. The rearrangement uses TRBV9 and TRBJ2-7; no firm D call. The sample comprised axillary lymph node tissue. This TCR came from a female donor with breast cancer. Some clones in this sample may be carry-over from other donors' samples. Here the CDR3 DNA reads TGTGCCAGCGCCCCGATCGGGTCGGTCGAGCAGTACTTC. As protein: CASAPIGSVEQYF.